This entry lists 5 T cell receptor beta chains sequenced from one sample in a study of blood T cell repertoires in COVID-19. TCRdb's copy holds only in-frame clones and misses some; the assay was immunoSEQ multiplex PCR. The sample lists around 300,000 clones, around 86% occurring once. Sequencing was done on a sample of peripheral blood. The receptors come from a woman in her 40s who had recovered from COVID-19.

The V call is TRBV6-6, the J call TRBJ2-1; TRBD1 might be the D (5 bases). Germline loops: CDR1 MNHNY, CDR2 SVGAGI (reference sequence). V was shortened by 7 bases and J by 3 bases, with 10 bases between the two germline ends. This CDR3 has 13 residues. CDR3 amino acids: CASTSTVYNEQFF. DNA of the CDR3: TGTGCCAGCACCTCGACAGTCTACAATGAGCAGTTCTTC.

The CDR3 DNA follows: TGTGCCAGCAGTCACAGGCGACTGAACACTGAAGCTTTCTTT. It yields the protein CASSHRRLNTEAFF. The chain carries TRBV28 and TRBJ1-1, with a tentative D call TRBD1 (5 bases). The CDR3 is made up of 14 amino acids. V gave up 5 bases and J gave up 0 bases, with 10 bases separating them. Germline loops: CDR1 MDHEN, CDR2 SYDVKM. The whole variable domain, remainder taken from reference TRBV28 and TRBJ1-1, is DVKVTQSSRYLVKRTGEKVFLECVQDMDHENMFWYRQDPGLGLRLIYFSYDVKMKEKGDIPEGYSVSREKKERFSLILESASTNQTSMYLCASSHRRLNTEAFFGQGTRLTVV.

This chain uses TRBV27 with TRBJ2-2; 12 bases align to TRBD2. The germline gives CDR1 MNHEY, CDR2 SMNVEV (reference sequence). This CDR3 is built from 18 residues. The junction had 7 bases not matched to a gene; V was cut back by 5 bases and J by 0 bases. CDR3 amino acids: CASSPSGLAGTNTGELFF. The CDR3 DNA follows: TGTGCCAGCAGTCCCTCGGGACTAGCGGGCACGAACACCGGGGAGCTGTTTTTT.

The chain is built from TRBV7-9 and TRBJ1-2, with 7 bases lining up with TRBD1. The CDR3 is made up of 14 amino acids. Trimming at V came to 4 bases and at J to 4 bases, leaving 6 bases not matched to a gene. Germline-derived CDR1 and CDR2 are SEHNR and FQNEAQ (reference sequence). Here the CDR3 reads CASSSVQGGYGYTF. DNA of the CDR3: TGTGCCAGCAGCTCCGTTCAGGGGGGCTATGGCTACACCTTC.

The gene calls are TRBV27 and TRBJ2-7, with D perhaps matching TRBD2 (6 bases). CDR3 length equals 14 residues. The germline V and J ends were trimmed by 5 bases and 0 bases, with 11 bases remaining between them. CDR1 and CDR2 from the germline V gene are MNHEY and SMNVEV (reference sequence). The CDR3 nucleotides are TGTGCCAGCAGTCTGGGGACTGACTCCTACGAGCAGTACTTC. Encoded protein: CASSLGTDSYEQYF.